The sequence of this TCR beta chain was determined in a study of cytomegalovirus exposure and HLA in healthy donors. Points from the study as a whole: It was reported that the classifier diagnosed cytomegalovirus status with high specificity and sensitivity in both the original and validation cohorts. CMV antigen specificity of a few CMV-associated chains was confirmed in vitro. The study labeled 180 or so TCR beta chains cytomegalovirus-associated.

Germline V CDR1 and CDR2: SGDLS, YYNGEE. Trimming removed 5 bases from V and 0 bases from J, with 12 bases in between. The CDR3 totals 15 residues. About this clone: What it recognizes is unknown.

Data came from immunoSEQ multiplex PCR; TCRdb stores just in-frame clones and leaves some out. The table lists 200,000 to 250,000 clones, over 70% of them singletons. The specimen was PBMCs. The origin of this receptor is a woman in her 30s in good health and CMV-seropositive. The rearrangement links TRBV9 to TRBJ1-3; a weak D match, TRBD1 (5 bases). In DNA, the CDR3 is TGTGCCAGCAGATCCCTGGACACCTCTGGAAACACCATATATTTT. It specifies CASRSLDTSGNTIYF.